This T cell receptor (beta chain) was documented in a study of shared clonotypes between healthy human individuals. Germline CDR1 is MNHNS and CDR2 is SASEGT. This CDR3 contains 15 residues. With 7 bases removed from V and 0 bases from J, the gap between germline ends came to 15 bases. Findings of the study overall: For sorted subsets, rarefaction showed incomplete sequencing despite large depth.

For this clone: Its specificity is not known.

The assay was immunoSEQ multiplex PCR, and TCRdb's table has in-frame clones only and misses some. The data hold some 900,000 clones, with approximately 76% observed a single time. The sequence derives from a young man in good health. The chain is built from TRBV6-1 and TRBJ2-5, with a possible D match to TRBD2 (6 bases). Sample: memory CD4+ T cells sorted from blood. Documented subset: CD45RA-negative fraction. The CDR3 DNA reads TGTGCCAGCACGCGCGCGGGGACGTACCAAGAGACCCAGTACTTC. It is translated as CASTRAGTYQETQYF.